This T cell receptor (beta chain) was sequenced for a study of Ad26.COV2.S vaccination and SARS-CoV-2 variants. The V end was cut by 5 bases, the J end by 5 bases, with 18 bases between. Per the germline V gene, CDR1 is SGHVS and CDR2 is FQNEAQ. The CDR3 spans 16 residues. Overall study findings and caveats: Breadth measured for non-spike TCRs was similar across vaccine and placebo recipients. Reports say spike-specific CD8+ and CD4+ T cell responses covered substantial breadth after vaccination.

Here immunoSEQ multiplex PCR was the method, and the copy in TCRdb shows in-frame clones only, minus some. The repertoire has about 350,000 clones, about 90% of them found once; the top ten carry around 4%. About this clone: Its target is unknown.

The V gene is TRBV7-8, the J gene TRBJ1-4, with a possible D match to TRBD1 (5 bases). The sequences come from peripheral blood, collected after recovery from COVID-19. This clonotype originated in a human donor who had recovered from COVID-19. The CDR3 coding sequence is TGTGCCAGCAGCAGAGGCGGCGGGGCAGGGAATGAAAAACTGTTTTTT. As protein: CASSRGGGAGNEKLFF.